The 26 T cell receptor beta chains below were found in one sample sequenced in a study of blood T cell repertoires in COVID-19. Method: immunoSEQ multiplex PCR; TCRdb's copy keeps in-frame clones and lacks some. Of approximately 230,000 clones listed, around 88% are singletons. Sequencing was done on a sample of PBMCs or T cells enriched from blood (not recorded which). These receptors were obtained from a woman in her 30s who had recovered from COVID-19.

CDR3 loop: CAISELASGRHNEQFF. CDR3 coding DNA: TGTGCCATCAGTGAGTTGGCTAGCGGGAGGCACAATGAGCAGTTCTTC. J is TRBJ2-1 and V is TRBV10-3, with 11 positions matching TRBD2. V lost 1 base and J lost 5; bases outside the gene matches: 4. This CDR3 spans 16 amino acids. The V gene's germline CDR1 is ENHRY and CDR2 SYGVKD.

Here the CDR3 DNA reads TGTGCCAGCAGTTTTGGGGACAGAGTACCGGGCTACACCTTC. Its translation is CASSFGDRVPGYTF. The chain uses TRBV28 and TRBJ1-2; 7 nucleotides agree with TRBD1. Trimming removed 3 bases from V and 8 bases from J; junction bases left unmatched: 9. There are 14 residues in the CDR3. Germline lookup yields CDR1 MDHEN and CDR2 SYDVKM.

V is TRBV28 and J is TRBJ1-2; perhaps TRBD1 as D (5 bases). The germline V gene has CDR1 MDHEN and CDR2 SYDVKM. There are 16 residues in the CDR3. Trimming removed 0 bases at V and 1 base at J, with 12 bases between. In DNA, the CDR3 is TGTGCCAGCAGTTTATGGGACATGAACTATAACTATGGCTACACCTTC. Encoded protein: CASSLWDMNYNYGYTF.

The table lists this clone with a few counts. As DNA, the CDR3 is TGTGCCAGTAGCGGGACAGGAAATTCACCCCTCCACTTT. Translating it yields CASSGTGNSPLHF. The chain carries TRBV19 and TRBJ1-6; TRBD1 matches at 8 bases. J lost 7 bases, V lost 6 bases, and 2 bases had no gene match. Germline CDR1 is LNHDA and CDR2 is SQIVND (reference sequence). The CDR3 is 13 amino acids.

This rearrangement joins TRBV29-1 to TRBJ2-5, with D maybe TRBD2 (7 bases). V dropped 2 bases and J dropped 4 bases, with 14 bases sitting between them. The CDR3 spans 14 residues. Germline assignment: CDR1 SQVTM and CDR2 ANQGSEA. The chain's CDR3 is CSVELGGGRETQYF. The CDR3 DNA reads as TGCAGCGTTGAACTAGGGGGAGGGAGAGAGACCCAGTACTTC.

This sequence joins TRBV4-1 and TRBJ2-1; TRBD2 might be the D (6 bases). The CDR3 extends over 15 amino acids. With 3 bases removed from V and 0 bases from J, the gap between germline ends came to 9 bases. CDR1 and CDR2 (germline): MGHRA, YSYEKL. For the CDR3, the DNA is TGCGCCAGCAGCCATCGAGCGGGCTCCTACAATGAGCAGTTCTTC. Protein product: CASSHRAGSYNEQFF.

This clone was counted once. The V gene is TRBV10-3, the J gene TRBJ1-4; TRBD1 is a possible D gene (6 bases). V shed 3 bases and J shed 6 bases, with 11 bases lying between them. The V gene's germline CDR1 is ENHRY and CDR2 SYGVKD. This CDR3 is built from 14 residues. The chain's CDR3 is CAISEGQPDEKLFF. CDR3 nucleotide sequence: TGTGCCATCAGTGAAGGACAGCCGGATGAAAAACTGTTTTTT.

The CDR3 region has the DNA TGCGCCAGCAGCTTGGGGCTAGCGGGAGCCGAAGAGACCCAGTACTTC. Amino acid sequence: CASSLGLAGAEETQYF. The chain combines TRBV5-1 with TRBJ2-5, with TRBD2 matching 10 bases. This CDR3 is built from 16 residues. The V segment lost 0 bases and the J segment 3 bases; nucleotides outside the gene matches: 5. Germline assignment: CDR1 SGHRS and CDR2 YFSETQ.

In DNA form, the CDR3 reads TGTGCCAGCAGCTCGGGGGGGGGTGAAAAACTGTTTTTT. This gives the protein CASSSGGGEKLFF. This sequence joins TRBV5-4 and TRBJ1-4, with D maybe TRBD1 (5 bases). With 3 bases removed from V and 7 bases from J, the gap between germline ends came to 10 bases. The CDR3 is 13 amino acids. The germline gives CDR1 SGHNT, CDR2 YYREEE (reference sequence).

The gene calls are TRBV11-2 and TRBJ2-7; D perhaps matches TRBD1 (6 bases). CDR1 and CDR2 (germline): SGHAT, FQNNGV. The CDR3 sequence is 16 residues long. Trimming stripped 6 bases from V and 3 bases from J, with 21 bases between. CDR3 coding DNA: TGTGCCAGCAGTCGACTCAGGGGATTAGGGCTCTACGAGCAGTACTTC. Translated: CASSRLRGLGLYEQYF.

The chain employs TRBV27 and TRBJ1-1; D is unclear. Germline lookup yields CDR1 MNHEY and CDR2 SMNVEV (reference sequence). V was shortened by 2 bases and J by 0 bases, with 13 bases between the two germline ends. This CDR3 has 16 amino acids. The CDR3 spells CASSLRGGILNTEAFF. The CDR3 region has the DNA TGTGCCAGCAGTTTAAGAGGAGGGATCCTGAACACTGAAGCTTTCTTT.

The chain employs TRBV7-9 and TRBJ2-3; D is perhaps TRBD2 (7 bases). The length of the CDR3 is 15 residues. Germline CDR1 is SEHNR and CDR2 is FQNEAQ (reference sequence). V lost 5 bases, J lost 6 bases, and 18 bases lay in between. The CDR3 region is CASSPSGGAGDTQYF. CDR3 bases: TGTGCCAGCAGCCCCAGTGGGGGGGCCGGGGATACGCAGTATTTT. The variable domain in full, completed from reference TRBV7-9 and TRBJ2-3, reads DTGVSQNPRHKITKRGQNVTFRCDPISEHNRLYWYRQTLGQGPEFLTYFQNEAQLEKSRLLSDRFSAERPKGSFSTLEIQRTEQGDSAMYLCASSPSGGAGDTQYFGPGTRLTVL.

The table lists this clone with a count of one. This chain uses TRBV11-2 with TRBJ2-7; TRBD1 is a possible D gene (7 bases). Germline CDR1 reads SGHAT; CDR2 reads FQNNGV. V dropped 2 bases and J dropped 5 bases, with 13 bases sitting between them. The length of the CDR3 is 14 residues. The CDR3 DNA is TGTGCCAGCAGCTTAATTGCAGGGGGGAACGAGCAGTACTTC. Translation: CASSLIAGGNEQYF.

This rearrangement joins TRBV5-6 to TRBJ1-2; 7 bases line up with TRBD1. The V segment lost 4 bases and the J segment 2 bases; nucleotides outside the gene matches: 5. Germline values: CDR1 SGHDT, CDR2 YYEEEE. The CDR3 extends over 14 amino acids. The CDR3 sequence: CASSGGDRNYGYTF. Here the CDR3 DNA reads TGTGCCAGCAGCGGAGGGGACAGAAACTATGGCTACACCTTC.

The chain links TRBV9 to TRBJ2-7; tentative D call: TRBD1 (6 bases). Germline loops: CDR1 SGDLS, CDR2 YYNGEE. The CDR3 has 14 amino acids. Trimming removed 1 base from V and 3 bases from J, with 11 bases in between. For the CDR3, the DNA is TGTGCCAGCAGCGTAACAGGGACCTTCTACGAGCAGTACTTC. Protein sequence: CASSVTGTFYEQYF.

To note about this clone: A junction boundary mismatches the germline segment, possibly from a read error. V usage is TRBV7-6 and J usage is TRBJ2-2, with TRBD2 as a possible D gene (6 bases). CDR1 is SGHVS, CDR2 FNYEAQ, per germline. The CDR3 is 17 residues long. DNA of the CDR3: TGTGCCAGCACCTTAAACGTGGGACTCTCGAACACCGGGGAGCTGTTTTTT. Protein product: CASTLNVGLSNTGELFF.

This clone was observed a handful of times. The chain carries TRBV28 and TRBJ1-2; the match to TRBD1 covers 8 bases. Germline trimming cut 4 bases from V and 6 bases from J; bases unmatched to any gene: 7. From germline, CDR1 is MDHEN and CDR2 SYDVKM. This CDR3 has 14 residues. The CDR3 DNA reads as TGTGCCAGCAGTTCCTCAGGGGGCGATGATGGCTACACCTTC. It translates to CASSSSGGDDGYTF.

V usage is TRBV30 and J usage is TRBJ2-2, with 7 bases lining up with TRBD1. This CDR3 spans 16 amino acids. The junction had 11 bases not matched to a gene; V was cut back by 2 bases and J by 5 bases. The germline V gene encodes CDR1 GTSNPN and CDR2 SVGIG (reference sequence). CDR3 coding DNA: TGTGCCTGGAGTCAGTTCGACAGGGCGGAAACCGGGGAGCTGTTTTTT. This encodes CAWSQFDRAETGELFF.

The V gene is TRBV29-1, the J gene TRBJ1-2; unclear D gene. CDR3 length equals 14 residues. Trimming removed 3 bases at V and 8 bases at J, with 19 bases between. Germline V gene data show CDR1 as SQVTM and CDR2 as ANQGSEA. The CDR3 loop is CSVETIRGTEGYTF. In nucleotides, the CDR3 is TGCAGCGTTGAGACCATCCGGGGAACAGAAGGCTACACCTTC.

The chain uses TRBV5-8 and TRBJ1-5; TRBD1 agrees at 10 bases. The CDR3 is 19 residues long. Germline-derived CDR1 and CDR2 are SGHTS and YDEGEE. Trimming cost V 3 bases and J 2 bases; bases outside gene matches: 14. The CDR3 DNA reads as TGTGCCAGCAGCTGGCCCGGGGACAGGGGTTCCCCTGGCAATCAGCCCCAGCATTTT. It translates to CASSWPGDRGSPGNQPQHF.

This chain connects TRBV6-6 to TRBJ2-7; the match to TRBD1 covers 7 bases. J lost 3 bases, V lost 5 bases, and 16 bases had no gene match. The CDR3 loop spans 17 amino acids. The germline gives CDR1 MNHNY, CDR2 SVGAGI (reference sequence). The CDR3 is CASSLSFDRAILYEQYF. For the CDR3, the DNA is TGTGCCAGCAGTCTATCCTTCGACAGGGCAATCCTCTACGAGCAGTACTTC.

This clone was picked up one time. The chain combines TRBV3-1 (or the pseudogene TRBV3-2) with TRBJ2-7, with D hard to call. The germline V gene has CDR1 LGHDT and CDR2 YNNKEL (reference sequence). V lost 1 base and J lost 7, with 8 bases in between. This CDR3 comprises 12 residues. The CDR3 nucleotides read TGTGCCAGCAGCCAAGTTATGAGGGAGCAGTACTTC. It yields the protein CASSQVMREQYF.

The chain employs TRBV4-1 and TRBJ2-2, with 7 bases lining up with TRBD2. From germline, CDR1 is MGHRA and CDR2 YSYEKL. The J segment lost 7 bases and the V segment lost 4 bases, leaving 6 bases of the junction unmatched. The CDR3 has 14 amino acids. This chain's CDR3 is CASSRGLGSGELFF. The CDR3, as DNA: TGCGCCAGCAGCCGTGGACTAGGTAGCGGGGAGCTGTTTTTT.

This sequence joins TRBV5-4 and TRBJ1-4; TRBD1 is a possible D gene (6 bases). This CDR3 has 14 residues. The ends were cut back, 4 bases at V and 4 bases at J, with 11 bases in the middle. Per the germline V gene, CDR1 is SGHNT and CDR2 is YYREEE (reference sequence). The chain's CDR3 is CASSRQESNEKLFF. CDR3 bases: TGTGCCAGCAGCCGACAGGAGAGTAATGAAAAACTGTTTTTT.

The chain couples TRBV6-1 to TRBJ2-7; 7 bases are shared with TRBD1. This CDR3 has 15 residues. In germline, CDR1 is MNHNS, CDR2 SASEGT. The trim removed 1 base at V and 0 bases at J, leaving 3 bases unmatched. CDR3 coding DNA: TGTGCCAGCAGTGAAGGGACAGGTGGCTCCTACGAGCAGTACTTC. This encodes CASSEGTGGSYEQYF.

The chain uses TRBV5-1 and TRBJ2-5; TRBD2 aligns across 9 bases. Trimming removed 2 bases from V and 2 bases from J; junction bases left unmatched: 4. Per germline, CDR1 SGHRS and CDR2 YFSETQ. The CDR3 runs to 15 residues. CDR3 DNA sequence: TGCGCCAGCAGCTTCCCTAGCGGGAAGCAAGAGACCCAGTACTTC. Protein sequence: CASSFPSGKQETQYF.